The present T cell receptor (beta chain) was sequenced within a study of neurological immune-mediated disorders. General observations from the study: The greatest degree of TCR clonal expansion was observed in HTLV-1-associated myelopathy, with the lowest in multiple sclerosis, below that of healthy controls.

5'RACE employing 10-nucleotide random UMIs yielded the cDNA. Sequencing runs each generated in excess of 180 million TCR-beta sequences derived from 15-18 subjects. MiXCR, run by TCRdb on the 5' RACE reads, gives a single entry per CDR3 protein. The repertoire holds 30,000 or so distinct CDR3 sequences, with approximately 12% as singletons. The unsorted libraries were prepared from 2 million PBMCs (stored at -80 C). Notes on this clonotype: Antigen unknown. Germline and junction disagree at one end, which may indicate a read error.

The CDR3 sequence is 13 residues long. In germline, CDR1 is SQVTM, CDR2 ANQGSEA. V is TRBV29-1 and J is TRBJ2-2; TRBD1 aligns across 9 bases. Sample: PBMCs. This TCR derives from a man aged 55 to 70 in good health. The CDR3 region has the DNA TGCAGCGTCAGCACAGGGGGCACCGAGGAGCCGTTTTTT. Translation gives CSVSTGGTEEPFF.